The 17 T cell receptor beta chains below all came from one sample that was sequenced in a study of cytomegalovirus exposure and HLA in healthy donors. The PCR used 60 Vbeta and 13 Jbeta primers. Only in-frame clones appear in the TCRdb table, and some are missing; sequencing was by immunoSEQ multiplex PCR. The sample lists around 150,000 clones, roughly 84% occurring once. Sequencing used PBMCs. The receptors originated from a boy between 2 and 10 years old in good health and CMV-seronegative.

The rearrangement links TRBV25-1 to TRBJ1-1, with TRBD1 identical over 7 bases. V shed 6 bases, J shed 7 bases, and the junction held 5 bases outside the gene matches. The length of the CDR3 is 12 residues. Germline V gene lookup returns CDR1 MGHDK and CDR2 SYGVNS. CDR3 bases: TGTGCCAGCAGGGGACAGCCGAATGAAGCTTTCTTT. Amino acids: CASRGQPNEAFF.

This chain joins TRBV19 and TRBJ2-6, with D tentatively TRBD1 (5 bases). From germline, CDR1 is LNHDA and CDR2 SQIVND (reference sequence). V lost 3 bases, J lost 2 bases, and 11 bases lay in between. The CDR3 extends over 16 amino acids. In DNA form, the CDR3 reads TGTGCCAGTAGTATCTTCAGGGTTACTGGGGCCAACGTCCTGACTTTC. Its translation: CASSIFRVTGANVLTF.

This clone turned up a few times. The chain joins TRBV5-1 to TRBJ1-3; 10 bases align to TRBD1. V shed 4 bases and J 4 bases; nucleotides not matched to a gene: 8. There are 16 residues in the CDR3. Looked up from germline, CDR1 is SGHRS and CDR2 is YFSETQ. The CDR3 sequence is CASSGLGQGNGNTIYF. The CDR3 DNA reads TGCGCCAGCAGCGGCCTGGGACAGGGGAACGGAAACACCATATATTTT.

This sequence joins TRBV18 and TRBJ1-2; 8 bases are a match to TRBD1. CDR1 KGHSH and CDR2 LQKENI come from the germline V gene. This CDR3 region has 15 residues. J was trimmed by 3 bases and V by 2 bases; bases with no gene match: 5. CDR3 sequence reads: CASSPGQGGDYGYTF. The CDR3 DNA sequence: TGTGCCAGCTCACCAGGACAGGGAGGGGACTATGGCTACACCTTC.

The chain couples TRBV6-6 to TRBJ2-7; D gene unclear. Looked up from germline, CDR1 is MNHNY and CDR2 is SVGAGI (reference sequence). V was trimmed by 4 bases and J by 5 bases, leaving 6 bases between them. The CDR3 length is 11 residues. This CDR3 is CASSFRDEQYF. Written as DNA, the CDR3 is TGTGCCAGCAGTTTCCGGGACGAGCAGTACTTC.

The rearrangement uses TRBV15 and TRBJ2-1; 9 positions match TRBD2. Per germline, CDR1 LNHNV and CDR2 YYDKDF (reference sequence). CDR3 length equals 14 residues. J gave up 9 bases and V 4 bases, and 7 bases lay outside the gene matches. The CDR3 DNA reads TGTGCCACCAGCACGCCTAGCGGGACTGCTGAGCAGTTCTTC. Translated: CATSTPSGTAEQFF.

The gene calls are TRBV10-1 and TRBJ2-1; 8 bases are a match to TRBD2. This CDR3 has 15 residues. Per germline, CDR1 WNHNN and CDR2 SYGVQD (reference sequence). Trimming at V came to 0 bases and at J to 4 bases, leaving 2 bases not matched to a gene. The CDR3 coding sequence is TGCGCCAGCAGTGAGTCTGCTAGCGGGTACAATGAGCAGTTCTTC. Its translation: CASSESASGYNEQFF.

The chain combines TRBV4-1 with TRBJ1-1; D is perhaps TRBD1 (5 bases). The CDR3 is 13 amino acids. V shed 4 bases and J shed 6 bases, with 12 bases lying between them. The V gene's germline CDR1 is MGHRA and CDR2 YSYEKL. DNA of the CDR3: TGCGCCAGCAGCCGGGCAGGGATAGCTGAAGCTTTCTTT. This codes for CASSRAGIAEAFF.

The V call is TRBV29-1, the J call TRBJ1-1; D call uncertain. Between the trimmed V and J ends, which lost 6 bases and 11 bases, there was a span of 16 bases. Germline CDR1 reads SQVTM; CDR2 reads ANQGSEA. The CDR3 totals 11 residues. CDR3 DNA sequence: TGCAGCGTCGCTCCCGCCGAGTGGGCTTTCTTT. Encoded protein: CSVAPAEWAFF. The full variable domain, rest sourced from reference TRBV29-1 and TRBJ1-1, is SAVISQKPSRDICQRGTSLTIQCQVDSQVTMMFWYRQQPGQSLTLIATANQGSEATYESGFVIDKFPISRPNLTFSTLTVSNMSPEDSSIYLCSVAPAEWAFFGQGTRLTVV.

The CDR3 here is CASSYRYEQYF. The CDR3 DNA follows: TGTGCCAGCAGTTACCGCTACGAGCAGTACTTC. The genes are TRBV6-6 and TRBJ2-7; the D is unclear. The germline gives CDR1 MNHNY, CDR2 SVGAGI (reference sequence). The CDR3 is 11 residues long. V was pared by 2 bases and J by 3 bases, with 2 bases between.

The chain has TRBV7-3 and TRBJ1-1, with D perhaps TRBD1 (5 bases). This CDR3 is 16 amino acids long. Germline CDR1 reads SGHTA; CDR2 reads FQGTGA. With 2 bases removed from V and 0 bases from J, the gap between germline ends came to 13 bases. CDR3 in DNA: TGTGCCAGCAGCTTACAGGGTCAGCTAATGAACACTGAAGCTTTCTTT. Translating gives CASSLQGQLMNTEAFF.

This clone has only one observation. The chain recombines TRBV4-3 with TRBJ2-7; tentative D call: TRBD1 (7 bases). The germline V gene has CDR1 LGHNA and CDR2 YSLEER. The ends were cut back, 0 bases at V and 4 bases at J, with 19 bases in the middle. This CDR3 is 17 amino acids long. In DNA, the CDR3 is TGCGCCAGCAGCCAAGATCTGGGTGGAGGGGGCGGTTACGAGCAGTACTTC. Protein sequence: CASSQDLGGGGGYEQYF.

The chain couples TRBV5-1 to TRBJ2-7, with 13 bases identical to TRBD2. V lost 3 bases and J lost 1; bases outside the gene matches: 7. Looked up from germline, CDR1 is SGHRS and CDR2 is YFSETQ. The CDR3 length is 17 residues. As DNA, the CDR3 is TGCGCCAGCAGCTCTGTGGGGACTAGCGGGGTGTCCTACGAGCAGTACTTC. This translates into CASSSVGTSGVSYEQYF.

This clone turned up a few times. The rearrangement links TRBV7-9 to TRBJ1-4; D remains ambiguous. Deletions cut 6 bases from V and 4 bases from J, with 6 bases between. The germline V gene has CDR1 SEHNR and CDR2 FQNEAQ (reference sequence). The CDR3 is 12 residues long. The CDR3 loop is CASRVDNEKLFF. The CDR3 region has the DNA TGTGCCAGCAGAGTAGATAATGAAAAACTGTTTTTT. The entire variable domain, with the rest obtained from reference TRBV7-9 and TRBJ1-4, is as follows: DTGVSQNPRHKITKRGQNVTFRCDPISEHNRLYWYRQTLGQGPEFLTYFQNEAQLEKSRLLSDRFSAERPKGSFSTLEIQRTEQGDSAMYLCASRVDNEKLFFGSGTQLSVL.

The chain employs TRBV7-8 and TRBJ2-2; 11 bases align to TRBD2. The CDR3 runs 19 residues. V lost 5 bases, J lost 6 bases, and 17 bases stayed unmatched. Looked up from germline, CDR1 is SGHVS and CDR2 is FQNEAQ. The CDR3 protein is CASSTLAGGRNSHPGELFF. As DNA, the CDR3 is TGTGCCAGCAGCACATTAGCGGGGGGGCGGAATAGTCACCCCGGGGAGCTGTTTTTT.

This rearrangement joins TRBV5-1 to TRBJ2-5, with D maybe TRBD2 (5 bases). CDR1 is SGHRS, CDR2 YFSETQ, per germline. The CDR3 has 13 residues. Trimming left V 2 bases short and J 2 bases short, with 7 bases between. CDR3 in DNA: TGCGCCAGCAGCTTCACGGGGCAAGAGACCCAGTACTTC. It specifies CASSFTGQETQYF.

This clone was recorded once. V usage is TRBV5-1 and J usage is TRBJ2-1, with D tentatively TRBD1 (5 bases). The CDR3 has 14 residues. Germline-derived CDR1 and CDR2 are SGHRS and YFSETQ. The V end was cut by 0 bases, the J end by 5 bases, with 9 bases between. For the CDR3, the DNA is TGCGCCAGCAGCTTGGGGGGCCTACACAATGAGCAGTTCTTC. Its protein is CASSLGGLHNEQFF.